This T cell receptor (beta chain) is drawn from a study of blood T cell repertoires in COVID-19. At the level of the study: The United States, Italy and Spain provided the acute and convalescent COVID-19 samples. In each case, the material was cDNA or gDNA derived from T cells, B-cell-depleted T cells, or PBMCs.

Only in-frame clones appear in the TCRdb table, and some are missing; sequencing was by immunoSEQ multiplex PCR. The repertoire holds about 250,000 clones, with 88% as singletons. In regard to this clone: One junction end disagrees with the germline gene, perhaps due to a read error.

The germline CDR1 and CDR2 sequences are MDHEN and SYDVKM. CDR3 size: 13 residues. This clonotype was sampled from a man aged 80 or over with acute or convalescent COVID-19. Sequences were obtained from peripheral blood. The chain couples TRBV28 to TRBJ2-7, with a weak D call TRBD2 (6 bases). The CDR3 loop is CASSLSAPGEKTF. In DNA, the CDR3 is TGTGCCAGCAGCCTCTCGGCCCCGGGGGAGAAAACCTTC.